In this sample, the clone carrying this TCR beta chain turned up many times. What it binds is not known. The source material, RNA transcripts, was used to amplify TCR beta CDR3 regions. An initial round of RT-PCR targeting the TCR CDR3 relied on the HTBI primer set. TCRdb called the multiplex PCR reads again in MiXCR, with one record for every CDR3 protein. In the table there are 360,000 or so distinct CDR3 sequences, less than 20% of which are singletons. The data derive from a study of T cells in Graves' hyperthyroidism and ophthalmopathy. Overall study context: Peripheral blood sampling occurred at initial diagnosis, before any treatment. General study results and limits: Separation of ophthalmopathy from stable hyperthyroidism was achieved by a 13 V-J model. Before onset, by a median of approximately 6.2 months, the model predicted ophthalmopathy. Blood held most thyroid clonotypes expanded above 0.001 frequency.

Source material: blood. The receptor was derived from a woman aged 40 to 50 with Graves' ophthalmopathy.

The CDR3 sequence: CSARDGGSYEQYF. The CDR3 coding sequence is TGCAGTGCCCGAGACGGGGGTTCCTACGAGCAGTACTTC. The rearrangement joins TRBV20-1 to TRBJ2-7, with D possibly TRBD2 on 6 matching bases. Between the trimmed V and J ends, which lost 6 bases and 1 base, there was a span of 13 bases. Germline V gene lookup returns CDR1 DFQATT and CDR2 SNEGSKA (reference sequence). The CDR3 length is 13 residues.